The 21 T cell receptor beta chains reported below all come from one sample, sequenced in a study of blood T cells in healthy people across ages. The authors ran a second PCR of 7 to 11 cycles using a sample-barcoded 5' primer and a J-beta primer mix. TCRdb re-called the 5' RACE reads through MiXCR, storing one row per CDR3 protein. The sample shows about 640,000 distinct CDR3 sequences, about 54% of them seen only once. Sequenced: blood. These receptor sequences come from a man between 60 and 75 years old in good health.

This clonotype came up a few times. The V and J genes are TRBV20-1 and TRBJ2-7; 13 bases agree with TRBD2. CDR1 is DFQATT, CDR2 SNEGSKA, per germline (reference sequence). The CDR3 has 15 amino acids. J was trimmed by 5 bases and V by 2 bases; bases with no gene match: 6. As DNA, the CDR3 is TGCAGTGCTAGAAGACTAGCGGGGGGCATCCACGAGCAGTACTTC. This codes for CSARRLAGGIHEQYF.

V usage is TRBV5-6 and J usage is TRBJ2-2; 9 bases line up with TRBD2. From germline, CDR1 is SGHDT and CDR2 YYEEEE. Trimming at V came to 3 bases and at J to 2 bases, leaving 8 bases not matched to a gene. The CDR3 totals 17 residues. The CDR3 sequence: CASSWGVTSGNTGELFF. CDR3 DNA sequence: TGTGCCAGCAGCTGGGGGGTGACTAGCGGAAACACCGGGGAGCTGTTTTTT. Filled out from reference TRBV5-6 and TRBJ2-2, the complete variable domain reads DAGVTQSPTHLIKTRGQQVTLRCSPKSGHDTVSWYQQALGQGPQFIFQYYEEEERQRGNFPDRFSGHQFPNYSSELNVNALLLGDSALYLCASSWGVTSGNTGELFFGEGSRLTVL.

V and J are TRBV7-3 and TRBJ2-3, with 11 positions matching TRBD1. Trimming removed 3 bases from V and 6 bases from J; junction bases left unmatched: 5. CDR3 length: 15 amino acids. CDR1 is SGHTA and CDR2 is FQGTGA in the germline V gene. The CDR3 DNA reads TGTGCCAGCAGCTTTTCCCGGGACAGGGGGGATACGCAGTATTTT. Protein: CASSFSRDRGDTQYF.

Regarding this clonotype: The junction does not match germline at one end; this may be a read error. V usage is TRBV28 and J usage is TRBJ1-6; no reliable D call. The germline V gene encodes CDR1 MDHEN and CDR2 SYDVKM. The CDR3 runs to 15 residues. DNA for the CDR3: TGTGCCAGCAGTTTATGGAGCTCCTATAATTTACCCCTCCACTTT. Translating it yields CASSLWSSYNLPLHF.

The chain combines TRBV20-1 with TRBJ2-6; 10 nucleotides agree with TRBD2. This CDR3 has 16 residues. V lost 6 bases and J lost 0; bases outside the gene matches: 5. Germline V lookup: CDR1 DFQATT, CDR2 SNEGSKA (reference sequence). For the CDR3, the DNA is TGCAGTGCGGATACTAGCGGGATCTCTGGGGCCAACGTCCTGACTTTC. Its translation is CSADTSGISGANVLTF.

The chain joins TRBV12-3 or TRBV12-4 to TRBJ1-4; D gene ambiguous. V lost 4 bases and J lost 0, with 15 bases in between. This CDR3 is 17 amino acids long. Here the CDR3 DNA reads TGTGCCAGCAGTTCCCCGCCAGGAGCCGCAACTAATGAAAAACTGTTTTTT. Translating it yields CASSSPPGAATNEKLFF.

The CDR3 DNA reads as TGCAGCATACGGGAGCAAGAGACCCAGTACTTC. Amino acids: CSIREQETQYF. V is TRBV29-1 and J is TRBJ2-5; tentative D call: TRBD2 (6 bases). V dropped 8 bases and J dropped 2 bases, with 9 bases sitting between them. The length of the CDR3 is 11 residues. Germline V lookup: CDR1 SQVTM, CDR2 ANQGSEA.

The chain uses TRBV9 and TRBJ2-2; D remains ambiguous. Germline V lookup: CDR1 SGDLS, CDR2 YYNGEE. This CDR3 region has 17 residues. V lost 0 bases to trimming and J lost 1 base, with 13 bases between them. Here the CDR3 DNA reads TGTGCCAGCAGCGTAGAAGGGTCAGTAAGGAACACCGGGGAGCTGTTTTTT. This encodes CASSVEGSVRNTGELFF.

This clonotype has only a few counts. The V gene is TRBV29-1, the J gene TRBJ2-5; 10 nucleotides align to TRBD1. The germline V gene has CDR1 SQVTM and CDR2 ANQGSEA. The CDR3 runs to 14 residues. V dropped 7 bases and J dropped 5; count of bases not matched to a gene: 10. The CDR3 coding sequence is TGCAGCGCCCAAAGAGGGACAGGGGCGGAGACCCAGTACTTC. This codes for CSAQRGTGAETQYF.

This clonotype was recorded only once. This chain connects TRBV5-6 to TRBJ2-7; D is possibly TRBD1 (5 bases). The DNA end is a closer match to TRBJ2-5, so the J assignment may be wrong. Germline loops: CDR1 SGHDT, CDR2 YYEEEE. The CDR3 has 14 residues. The CDR3 here is CASSAEQGQETQYF. The CDR3 DNA reads TGTGCCAGCAGCGCCGAGCAGGGTCAGGAGACCCAGTACTTC.

The chain employs TRBV6-6 and TRBJ1-1; D remains unclear. In germline, CDR1 is MNHNY, CDR2 SVGAGI (reference sequence). Trimming pared 5 bases from V and 4 bases from J, leaving 8 bases between. The CDR3 is 12 amino acids. The CDR3 sequence: CASSQSGTEAFF. The CDR3 coding sequence is TGTGCCAGCAGTCAGAGTGGCACTGAAGCTTTCTTT.

Of note for this clonotype: The junction shows a germline mismatch at one end, possibly a read error. The chain couples TRBV20-1 to TRBJ1-3; no firm D call. In germline, CDR1 is DFQATT, CDR2 SNEGSKA (reference sequence). The CDR3 runs to 16 residues. The CDR3 coding sequence is TGCAGTGCTCGAAGCCCGCCGGCGAGCTCTAGAAACACCATATATTTT. It yields the protein CSARSPPASSRNTIYF.

The chain carries TRBV10-3 and TRBJ1-2, with TRBD1 matching 7 bases. J was trimmed by 4 bases and V by 8 bases; bases with no gene match: 7. The CDR3 consists of 13 residues. Germline-derived CDR1 and CDR2 are ENHRY and SYGVKD. CDR3 residues: CAIQSGGGYGYTF. CDR3 sequence (DNA): TGTGCCATCCAGTCAGGGGGTGGCTATGGCTACACCTTC.

The chain combines TRBV4-1 with TRBJ1-6, with 7 positions matching TRBD1. With 0 bases clipped from V and 7 bases from J, the junction kept 3 bases outside the gene matches. Germline V lookup: CDR1 MGHRA, CDR2 YSYEKL. The CDR3 sequence is 15 residues long. CDR3 DNA: TGCGCCAGCAGCCAAGAGGGACAGCAGAATTCACCCCTCCACTTT. It translates to CASSQEGQQNSPLHF.

A few counts support this clonotype. The rearrangement uses TRBV7-8 and TRBJ2-6; D is ambiguous. Per the germline V gene, CDR1 is SGHVS and CDR2 is FQNEAQ. V lost 1 base and J lost 3, with 4 bases in between. The CDR3 totals 14 residues. The CDR3, as DNA: TGTGCCAGCAGCTTAGATCGTGGGGCCAACGTCCTGACTTTC. It translates to CASSLDRGANVLTF.

The J gene is TRBJ2-5, the V gene TRBV28; TRBD2 is a possible D gene (7 bases). The germline CDR1 and CDR2 sequences are MDHEN and SYDVKM. The V end was cut by 2 bases, the J end by 1 base, with 11 bases between. This CDR3 spans 15 amino acids. The chain's CDR3 is CASSLRGGFQETQYF. CDR3 in DNA: TGTGCCAGCAGTTTAAGGGGGGGGTTCCAAGAGACCCAGTACTTC.

The rearrangement links TRBV20-1 to TRBJ1-5, with no clear D. Per germline, CDR1 DFQATT and CDR2 SNEGSKA (reference sequence). The CDR3 has 14 amino acids. V was pared by 3 bases and J by 0 bases, with 9 bases between. The chain's CDR3 is CSARKPDSNQPQHF. DNA of the CDR3: TGCAGTGCTAGGAAGCCGGATAGCAATCAGCCCCAGCATTTT.

The chain uses TRBV3-1 and TRBJ2-5; D is unresolved. This CDR3 is built from 16 residues. V was shortened by 4 bases and J by 7 bases, with 22 bases between the two germline ends. The germline CDR1 and CDR2 sequences are LGHDT and YNNKEL (reference sequence). CDR3 nucleotide sequence: TGTGCCAGCAGCCCCCTTCGCGTGGCGGACGTTGTGACCCAGTACTTC. Its translation: CASSPLRVADVVTQYF.

This sequence joins TRBV10-3 and TRBJ1-5; D might be TRBD1 (6 bases). V was clipped by 3 bases and J by 6 bases, with 12 bases between them. This CDR3 contains 14 residues. The V gene's germline CDR1 is ENHRY and CDR2 SYGVKD. CDR3 in DNA: TGTGCCATCAGTGAAGGCGACAGGACTCAGCCCCAGCATTTT. It is translated as CAISEGDRTQPQHF.

This clonotype came up a few times. CDR3 sequence (DNA): TGTGCCAGCAGCCCCCAGACGGAGACCCAGTACTTC. Amino acid sequence: CASSPQTETQYF. The chain links TRBV11-2 to TRBJ2-5; no reliable D call. Trimming removed 5 bases at V and 5 bases at J, with 9 bases between. Per germline, CDR1 SGHAT and CDR2 FQNNGV. This CDR3 is built from 12 residues.

The chain couples TRBV6-2 or TRBV6-3 to TRBJ2-7, with 9 bases fitting TRBD1. Looked up from germline, CDR1 is MNHEY and CDR2 is SVGEGT. The CDR3 totals 17 residues. Trimming removed 5 bases from V and 3 bases from J; junction bases left unmatched: 14. In DNA form, the CDR3 reads TGTGCCAGCAGTCGGCCGTATTCGGACAGGGGAGACTACGAGCAGTACTTC. Translated: CASSRPYSDRGDYEQYF.